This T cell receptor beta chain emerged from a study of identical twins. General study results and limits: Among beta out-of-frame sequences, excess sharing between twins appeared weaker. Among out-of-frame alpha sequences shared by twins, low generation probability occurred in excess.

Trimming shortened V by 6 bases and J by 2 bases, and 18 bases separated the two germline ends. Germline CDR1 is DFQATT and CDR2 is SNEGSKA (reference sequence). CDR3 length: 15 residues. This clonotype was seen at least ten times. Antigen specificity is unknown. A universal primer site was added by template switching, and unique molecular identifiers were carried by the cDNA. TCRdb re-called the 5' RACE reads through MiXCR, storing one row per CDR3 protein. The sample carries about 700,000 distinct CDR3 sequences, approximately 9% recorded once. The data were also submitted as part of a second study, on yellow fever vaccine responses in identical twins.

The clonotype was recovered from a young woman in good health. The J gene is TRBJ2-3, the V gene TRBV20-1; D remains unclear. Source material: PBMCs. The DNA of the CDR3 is TGCAGTGCCGCGAGACCATCCACACACACAGATACGCAGTATTTT. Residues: CSAARPSTHTDTQYF.